This T cell receptor beta chain was sequenced for a study of blood T cell repertoires in COVID-19. Study information: The analysed material was cDNA or gDNA that came from T cells, B-cell-depleted T cells, or PBMCs.

Here immunoSEQ multiplex PCR was the method, and the copy in TCRdb shows in-frame clones only, minus some. This sample carries around 170,000 clones, roughly four fifths of them seen once, and the ten largest clones take 1.5%. CDR1 and CDR2 from the germline V gene are SGHTA and FQGTGA. V shed 2 bases and J shed 4 bases, with 20 bases lying between them. The CDR3 is 17 amino acids. This sequence originates from a human donor in a cohort sampled during active COVID-19. The chain joins TRBV7-3 to TRBJ1-2; D perhaps matches TRBD1 (6 bases). Sequencing input: peripheral blood. CDR3 region: CASSLAILRDTFYGYTF. The CDR3 DNA reads TGTGCCAGCAGCTTAGCGATCCTCCGGGACACCTTCTATGGCTACACCTTC.